Each of the 3 T cell receptor beta chains below was sequenced from the same sample in a study of spatial heterogeneity in lung cancer. TCRdb redid the calling of the 5' RACE reads with MiXCR, one entry per CDR3 protein. The profile covers roughly 99,000 distinct CDR3 sequences, with roughly a fifth appearing a single time and about a fifth taken by the ten largest. The time point denotes: blood at routine non-recurrence follow-up after resection. This sample comprised PBMCs, obtained at follow-up. These receptors were collected from a male donor with early-stage non-small cell lung cancer.

This rearrangement joins TRBV7-2 to TRBJ2-3, with TRBD2 identical over 10 bases. Germline V gene sequence: CDR1 SGHTA, CDR2 FQGNSA. The CDR3 length is 15 residues. After removal of 2 bases from V and 1 base from J, the junction contained 0 bases not matched to a gene. The CDR3 is CASSLLAGGTDTQYF. In DNA form, the CDR3 reads TGTGCCAGCAGCTTACTAGCGGGAGGCACAGATACGCAGTATTTT. Variable domain in full (rest from reference TRBV7-2 and TRBJ2-3): GAGVSQSPSNKVTEKGKDVELRCDPISGHTALYWYRQSLGQGLEFLIYFQGNSAPDKSGLPSDRFSAERTGGSVSTLTIQRTQQEDSAVYLCASSLLAGGTDTQYFGPGTRLTVL.

With respect to this clonotype: The limits of the CDR3 on the DNA are not certain, so only TCRdb's listed CDR3 is given. This chain connects TRBV5-6 to TRBJ2-2. The CDR3 spans 12 amino acids, including both terminal residues. Per the germline V gene, CDR1 is SGHDT and CDR2 is YYEEEE. Here the CDR3 reads CASSLGPGSCFF.

A few counts support this clonotype. The rearrangement links TRBV5-1 to TRBJ2-7, with D possibly being TRBD1 (6 bases). Germline V lookup: CDR1 SGHRS, CDR2 YFSETQ. The V and J ends lost 3 bases and 2 bases respectively, with 12 bases between them. The CDR3 spans 14 residues. In DNA, the CDR3 is TGCGCCAGCAGCTCTTCGACAGGAGCCTACGAGCAGTACTTC. Its protein is CASSSSTGAYEQYF.